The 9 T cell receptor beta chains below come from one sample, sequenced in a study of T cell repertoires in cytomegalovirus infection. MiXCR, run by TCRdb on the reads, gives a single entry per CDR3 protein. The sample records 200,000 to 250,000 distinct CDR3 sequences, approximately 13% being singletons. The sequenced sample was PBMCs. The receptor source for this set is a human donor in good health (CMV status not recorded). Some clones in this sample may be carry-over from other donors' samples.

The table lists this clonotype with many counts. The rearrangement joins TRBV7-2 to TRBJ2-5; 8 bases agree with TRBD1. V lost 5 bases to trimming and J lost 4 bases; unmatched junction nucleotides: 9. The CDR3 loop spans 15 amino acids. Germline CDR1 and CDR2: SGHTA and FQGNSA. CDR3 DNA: TGTGCCAGCAGCCTTCAGACAGGGGTGGCAGAGACCCAGTACTTC. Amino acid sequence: CASSLQTGVAETQYF.

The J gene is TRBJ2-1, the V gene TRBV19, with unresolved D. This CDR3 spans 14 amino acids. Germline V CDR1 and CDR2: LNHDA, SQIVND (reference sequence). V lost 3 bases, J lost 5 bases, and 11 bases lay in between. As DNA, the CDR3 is TGTGCCAGTAGTATCTCCCATTCCAACAATGAGCAGTTCTTC. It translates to CASSISHSNNEQFF.

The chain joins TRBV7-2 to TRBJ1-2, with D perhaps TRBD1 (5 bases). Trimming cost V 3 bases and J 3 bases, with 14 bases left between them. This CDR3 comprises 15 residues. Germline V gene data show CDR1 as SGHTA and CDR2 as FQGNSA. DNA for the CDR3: TGTGCCAGCAGCTTGGAACCGGGGGGGGACTATGGCTACACCTTC. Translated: CASSLEPGGDYGYTF. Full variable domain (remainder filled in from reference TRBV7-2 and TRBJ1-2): GAGVSQSPSNKVTEKGKDVELRCDPISGHTALYWYRQSLGQGLEFLIYFQGNSAPDKSGLPSDRFSAERTGGSVSTLTIQRTQQEDSAVYLCASSLEPGGDYGYTFGSGTRLTVV.

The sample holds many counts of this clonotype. CDR3 in DNA: TGTGCCAGCAGCTTCGGGAGACGGGAGAATACGCAGTATTTT. Amino acids: CASSFGRRENTQYF. This chain connects TRBV7-3 to TRBJ2-3, with D perhaps TRBD2 (6 bases). CDR1 is SGHTA, CDR2 FQGTGA, per germline. The CDR3 has 14 residues. V gave up 3 bases and J gave up 7 bases, with 14 bases separating them.

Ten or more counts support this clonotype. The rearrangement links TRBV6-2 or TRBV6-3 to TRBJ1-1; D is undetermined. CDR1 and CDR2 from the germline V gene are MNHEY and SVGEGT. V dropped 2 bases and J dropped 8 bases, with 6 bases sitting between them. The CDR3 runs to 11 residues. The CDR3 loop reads CASSYALEAFF. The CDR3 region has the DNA TGTGCCAGCAGTTACGCGCTGGAAGCTTTCTTT.

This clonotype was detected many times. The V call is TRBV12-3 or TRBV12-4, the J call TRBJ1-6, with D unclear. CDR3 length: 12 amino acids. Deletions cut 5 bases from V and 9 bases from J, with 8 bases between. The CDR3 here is CASSGDLSPLHF. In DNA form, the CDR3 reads TGTGCCAGCAGTGGTGACCTTTCACCCCTCCACTTT.

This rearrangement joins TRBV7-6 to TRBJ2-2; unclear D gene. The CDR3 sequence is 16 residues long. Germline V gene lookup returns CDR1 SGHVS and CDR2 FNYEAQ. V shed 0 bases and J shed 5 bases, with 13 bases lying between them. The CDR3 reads CASSLAPGVSTGELFF. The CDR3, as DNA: TGTGCCAGCAGCTTAGCGCCAGGTGTCAGTACCGGGGAGCTGTTTTTT.

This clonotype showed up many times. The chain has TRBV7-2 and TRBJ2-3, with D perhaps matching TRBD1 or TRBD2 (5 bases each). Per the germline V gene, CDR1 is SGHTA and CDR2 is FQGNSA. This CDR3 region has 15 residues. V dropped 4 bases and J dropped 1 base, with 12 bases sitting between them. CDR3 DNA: TGTGCCAGCAGCTCAGCCGGGACCCGCACAGATACGCAGTATTTT. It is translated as CASSSAGTRTDTQYF.

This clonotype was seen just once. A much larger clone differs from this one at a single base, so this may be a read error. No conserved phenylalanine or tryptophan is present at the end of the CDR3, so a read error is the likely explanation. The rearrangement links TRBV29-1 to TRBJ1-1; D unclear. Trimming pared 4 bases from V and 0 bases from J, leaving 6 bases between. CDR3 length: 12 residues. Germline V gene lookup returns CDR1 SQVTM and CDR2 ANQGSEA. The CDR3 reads CSVGGVNTEAFC. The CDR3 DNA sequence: TGCAGCGTTGGTGGAGTGAACACTGAAGCTTTCTGT.